This record looks at one TCR beta chain sequence and its context. The record originates from a study of naive and memory T cell subsets. The CDR3 consists of 12 residues. The V gene lost 4 bases and the J gene lost 1 base, with 4 bases spanning the gap. Germline loops: CDR1 SGHRS, CDR2 YFSETQ. Both TRBC1 and TRBC2 were covered by a beta constant-region primer of two equimolar oligonucleotides. Ligated cDNA was amplified by four rounds of PCR with nested alpha and beta constant-region primers and SP2. TCRdb independently ran MiXCR on the UMI-ligation and nested PCR reads; one entry per CDR3 protein. In the table there are 95,000 to 150,000 distinct CDR3 sequences, 35% to 45% of which are singletons.

The sequence was obtained from a human donor in good health. Source material: central memory CD4+ T cells from blood. The rearrangement links TRBV5-1 to TRBJ2-3; no firm D call. The CDR3 bases are TGCGCCAGCAGCCGGGGCACAGATACGCAGTATTTT. As protein: CASSRGTDTQYF.